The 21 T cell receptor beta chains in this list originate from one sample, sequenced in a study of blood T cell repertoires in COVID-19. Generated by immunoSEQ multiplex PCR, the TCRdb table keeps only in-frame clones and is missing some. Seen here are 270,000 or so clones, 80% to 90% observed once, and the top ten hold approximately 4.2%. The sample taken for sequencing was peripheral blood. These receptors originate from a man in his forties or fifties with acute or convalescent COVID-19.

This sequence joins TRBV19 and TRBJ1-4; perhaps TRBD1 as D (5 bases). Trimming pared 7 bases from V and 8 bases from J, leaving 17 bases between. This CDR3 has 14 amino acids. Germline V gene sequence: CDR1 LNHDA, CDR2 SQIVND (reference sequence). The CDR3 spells CASTREGLGEKLFF. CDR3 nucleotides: TGTGCCAGTACCAGGGAGGGGCTTGGCGAAAAACTGTTTTTT.

CDR3 bases: TGTGCCTGGAGTGTGGGGGGGGCAACAGATACGCAGTATTTT. Encoded protein: CAWSVGGATDTQYF. This rearrangement joins TRBV30 to TRBJ2-3, with a tentative D call TRBD2 (7 bases). Germline CDR1 is GTSNPN and CDR2 is SVGIG (reference sequence). This CDR3 contains 14 residues. Trimming removed 0 bases from V and 3 bases from J, with 10 bases in between.

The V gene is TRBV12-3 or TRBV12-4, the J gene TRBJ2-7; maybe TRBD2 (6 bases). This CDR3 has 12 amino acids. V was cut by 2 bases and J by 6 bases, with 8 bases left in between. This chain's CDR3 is CASSLWGGEQYF. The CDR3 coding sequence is TGTGCCAGCAGTTTATGGGGAGGCGAGCAGTACTTC.

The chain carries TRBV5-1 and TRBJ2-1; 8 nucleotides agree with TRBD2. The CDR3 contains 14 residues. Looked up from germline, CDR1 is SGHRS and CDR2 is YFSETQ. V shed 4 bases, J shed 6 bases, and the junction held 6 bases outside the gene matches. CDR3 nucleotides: TGCGCCAGCAGCCTGATAGCGGGGAGCAATGAGCAGTTCTTC. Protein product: CASSLIAGSNEQFF.

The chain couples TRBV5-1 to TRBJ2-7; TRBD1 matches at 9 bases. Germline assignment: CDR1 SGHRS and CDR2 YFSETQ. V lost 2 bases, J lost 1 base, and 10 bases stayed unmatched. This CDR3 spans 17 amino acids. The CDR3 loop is CASSFFAGTGKSYEQYF. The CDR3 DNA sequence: TGCGCCAGCAGCTTCTTTGCCGGGACAGGGAAATCCTACGAGCAGTACTTC.

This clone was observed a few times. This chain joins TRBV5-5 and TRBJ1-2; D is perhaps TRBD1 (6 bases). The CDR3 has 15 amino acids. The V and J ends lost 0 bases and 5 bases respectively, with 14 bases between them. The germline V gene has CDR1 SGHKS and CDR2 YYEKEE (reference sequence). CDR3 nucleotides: TGTGCCAGCAGCTTGGAGTCAGGGGAGGGATATGGCTACACCTTC. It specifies CASSLESGEGYGYTF.

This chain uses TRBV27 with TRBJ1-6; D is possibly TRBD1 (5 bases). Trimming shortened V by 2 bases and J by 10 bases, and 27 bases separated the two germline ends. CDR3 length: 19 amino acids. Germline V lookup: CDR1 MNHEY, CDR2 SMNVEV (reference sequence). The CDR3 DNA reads TGTGCCAGCAGTTTAGATGGAGACAGCCCAGCGGGGGGAAGGTCACCCCTCCACTTT. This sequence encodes CASSLDGDSPAGGRSPLHF.

In nucleotides, the CDR3 is TGTGCCAGCAGTGCGCTACAGGGAAGCACTGAAGCTTTCTTT. Translating gives CASSALQGSTEAFF. The chain employs TRBV27 and TRBJ1-1; TRBD1 is a possible D gene (6 bases). The V end was cut by 5 bases, the J end by 4 bases, with 14 bases between. Germline CDR1 is MNHEY and CDR2 is SMNVEV (reference sequence). The CDR3 extends over 14 amino acids.

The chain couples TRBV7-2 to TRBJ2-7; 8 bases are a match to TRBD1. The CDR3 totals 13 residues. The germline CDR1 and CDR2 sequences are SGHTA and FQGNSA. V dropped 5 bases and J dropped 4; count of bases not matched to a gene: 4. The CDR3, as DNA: TGTGCCAGCAGCCTGGGACAGGTTTACGAGCAGTACTTC. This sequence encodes CASSLGQVYEQYF. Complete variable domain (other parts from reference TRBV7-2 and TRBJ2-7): GAGVSQSPSNKVTEKGKDVELRCDPISGHTALYWYRQSLGQGLEFLIYFQGNSAPDKSGLPSDRFSAERTGGSVSTLTIQRTQQEDSAVYLCASSLGQVYEQYFGPGTRLTVT.

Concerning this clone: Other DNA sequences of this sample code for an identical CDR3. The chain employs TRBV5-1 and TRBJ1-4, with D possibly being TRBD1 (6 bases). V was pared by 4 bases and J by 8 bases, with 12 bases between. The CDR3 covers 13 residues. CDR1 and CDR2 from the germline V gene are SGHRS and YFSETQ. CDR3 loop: CASSLTGGEKLFF. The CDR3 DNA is TGCGCCAGCAGCCTGACGGGGGGCGAAAAACTGTTTTTT.

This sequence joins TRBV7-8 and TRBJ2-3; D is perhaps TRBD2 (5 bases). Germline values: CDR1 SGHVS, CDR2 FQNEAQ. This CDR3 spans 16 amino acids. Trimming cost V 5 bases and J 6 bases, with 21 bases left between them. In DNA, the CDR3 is TGTGCCAGCAGCCTAAAACTAGGTGGCACCTATGATACGCAGTATTTT. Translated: CASSLKLGGTYDTQYF.

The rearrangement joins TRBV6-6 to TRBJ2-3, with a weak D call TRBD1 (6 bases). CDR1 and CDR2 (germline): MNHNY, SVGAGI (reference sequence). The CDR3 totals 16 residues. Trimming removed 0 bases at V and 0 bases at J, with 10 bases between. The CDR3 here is CASSYSLGQSTDTQYF. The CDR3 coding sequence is TGTGCCAGCAGTTACTCCCTGGGACAAAGCACAGATACGCAGTATTTT.

This CDR3 is CASSESGGSGNTIYF. In DNA form, the CDR3 reads TGCGCCAGCAGTGAGTCAGGAGGCTCTGGAAACACCATATATTTT. The chain recombines TRBV10-1 with TRBJ1-3; D unresolved. V gave up 0 bases and J gave up 0 bases, with 6 bases separating them. The CDR3 covers 15 residues. Germline V gene lookup returns CDR1 WNHNN and CDR2 SYGVQD (reference sequence).

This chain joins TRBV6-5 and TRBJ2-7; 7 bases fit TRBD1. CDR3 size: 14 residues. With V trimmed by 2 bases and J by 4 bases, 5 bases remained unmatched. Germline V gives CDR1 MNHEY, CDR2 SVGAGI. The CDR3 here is CASSYRGPWYEQYF. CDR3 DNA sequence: TGTGCCAGCAGTTACAGGGGGCCTTGGTACGAGCAGTACTTC.

CDR3 sequence: CASSPLPLWAGQPQHF. The CDR3 nucleotides are TGTGCCAGCTCACCACTCCCGCTCTGGGCGGGTCAGCCCCAGCATTTT. The chain employs TRBV18 and TRBJ1-5; no clear D. CDR1 and CDR2 (germline): KGHSH, LQKENI. This CDR3 has 16 residues. The V end was cut by 1 base, the J end by 6 bases, with 16 bases between.

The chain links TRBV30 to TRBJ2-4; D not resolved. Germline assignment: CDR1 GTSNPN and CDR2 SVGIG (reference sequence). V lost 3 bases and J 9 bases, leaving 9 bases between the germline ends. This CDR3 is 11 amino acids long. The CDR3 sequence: CAWSRSVIQYF. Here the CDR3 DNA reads TGTGCCTGGAGCAGGTCGGTCATTCAGTACTTC.

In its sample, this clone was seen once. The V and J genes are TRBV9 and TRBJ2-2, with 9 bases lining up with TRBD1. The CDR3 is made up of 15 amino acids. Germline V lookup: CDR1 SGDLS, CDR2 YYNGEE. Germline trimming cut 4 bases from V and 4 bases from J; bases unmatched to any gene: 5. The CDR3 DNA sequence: TGTGCCAGCAGCTTCCGGGACAGGGTCACCGGGGAGCTGTTTTTT. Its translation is CASSFRDRVTGELFF.

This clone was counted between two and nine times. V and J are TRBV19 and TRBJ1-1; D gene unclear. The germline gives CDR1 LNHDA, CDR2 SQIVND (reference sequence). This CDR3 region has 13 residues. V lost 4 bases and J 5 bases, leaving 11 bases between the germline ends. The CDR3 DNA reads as TGTGCCAGTAGTAAGGAGATTAGAACTGAAGCTTTCTTT. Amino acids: CASSKEIRTEAFF.

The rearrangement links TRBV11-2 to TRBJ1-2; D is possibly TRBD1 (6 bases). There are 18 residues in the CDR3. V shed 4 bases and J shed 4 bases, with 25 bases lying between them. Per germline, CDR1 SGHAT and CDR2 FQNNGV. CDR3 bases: TGTGCCAGCAGCTCGATCTTTGGGCGTACAGGGTCCAGCTATGGCTACACCTTC. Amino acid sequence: CASSSIFGRTGSSYGYTF.

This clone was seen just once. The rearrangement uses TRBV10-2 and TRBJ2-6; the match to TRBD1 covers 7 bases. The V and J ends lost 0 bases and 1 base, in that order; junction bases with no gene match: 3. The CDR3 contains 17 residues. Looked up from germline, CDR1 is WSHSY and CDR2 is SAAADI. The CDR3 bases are TGCGCCAGCAGTGAGTCGGACAGGTTTTCTGGGGCCAACGTCCTGACTTTC. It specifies CASSESDRFSGANVLTF.

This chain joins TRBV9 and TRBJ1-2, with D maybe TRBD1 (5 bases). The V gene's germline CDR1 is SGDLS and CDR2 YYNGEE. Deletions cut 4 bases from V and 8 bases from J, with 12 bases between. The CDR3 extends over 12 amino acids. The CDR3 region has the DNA TGTGCCAGCAGCCCCGACAGTGACGGCTACACCTTC. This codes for CASSPDSDGYTF. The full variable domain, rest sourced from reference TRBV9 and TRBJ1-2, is DSGVTQTPKHLITATGQRVTLRCSPRSGDLSVYWYQQSLDQGLQFLIQYYNGEERAKGNILERFSAQQFPDLHSELNLSSLELGDSALYFCASSPDSDGYTFGSGTRLTVV.